This T cell receptor (beta chain) was found in a study of human T cells and chemical hapten exposure. The study's library attached unique molecular identifiers to single cDNA molecules. Original data processing: The median was around 91,000 TCRs per sample, ranging roughly 23,224 to 750,000. TCRdb reprocessed the 5' RACE reads via MiXCR and lists one record per CDR3 protein. The V and J calls and clone size come from TCRdb's table, not from the authors' own analysis. The sample includes around 82,000 distinct CDR3 sequences, roughly 8.4% of them seen just once. This CDR3 comprises 14 residues. The germline CDR1 and CDR2 sequences are MNHEY and SVGAGI. V lost 6 bases and J lost 8; bases outside the gene matches: 10. This clonotype was picked up a small number of times. The total RNA was obtained from whole blood that was not fractionated.

The sequence came from a male donor in good health. J is TRBJ1-2 and V is TRBV6-5, with 9 bases matching TRBD1. The CDR3 bases are TGTGCCAGCAGCCCCTCGGGACAGGGCTACGGCTACACCTTC. Its protein product is CASSPSGQGYGYTF.